The clone carrying this TCR delta chain was counted only a few times. Possible read error: a much larger clone is one base away. Other DNA sequences from this sample encode an identical CDR3 as well. TCRdb reapplied CATT to the multiplex PCR reads. The sample has 50,000 or so delta-chain clones; roughly 1.5% are singletons. This entry belongs to a study of γδ T cells in repeated Plasmodium falciparum infection. Flow sorting of PBMC yielded separate Vgamma9/Vdelta2+ and Vdelta2-negative gammadelta T cell populations for bulk repertoire analysis. The CDR3 has 24 amino acids. Germline V CDR1 and CDR2: TSWWSYY, QGS.

The source is a pool of human donors (malaria-infected and uninfected, not separated). The chain recombines TRDV1 with TRDJ1; possible D gene TRDD3, 8 bases. The sequencing input was gamma-delta T cells from blood. This chain's CDR3 is CALGEPINQFPTGPWGTYTDKLIF. DNA for the CDR3: TGTGCTCTTGGGGAACCTATAAATCAGTTTCCTACCGGGCCCTGGGGGACTTACACCGACAAACTCATCTTT.